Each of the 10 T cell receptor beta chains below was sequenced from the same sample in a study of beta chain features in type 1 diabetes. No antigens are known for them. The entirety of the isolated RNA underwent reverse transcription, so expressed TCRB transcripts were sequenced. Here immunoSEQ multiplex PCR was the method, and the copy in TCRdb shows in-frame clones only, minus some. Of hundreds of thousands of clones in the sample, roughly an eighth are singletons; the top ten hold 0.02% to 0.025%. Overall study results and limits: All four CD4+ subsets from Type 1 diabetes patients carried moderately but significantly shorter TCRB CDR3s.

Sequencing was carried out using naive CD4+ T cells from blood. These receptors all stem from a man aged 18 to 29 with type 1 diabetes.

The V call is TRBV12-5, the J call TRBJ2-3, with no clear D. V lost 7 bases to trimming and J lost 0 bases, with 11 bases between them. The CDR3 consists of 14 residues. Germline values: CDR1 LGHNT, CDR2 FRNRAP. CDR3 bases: TGTGCTAGTGCCCTACAAACCAGCACAGATACGCAGTATTTT. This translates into CASALQTSTDTQYF.

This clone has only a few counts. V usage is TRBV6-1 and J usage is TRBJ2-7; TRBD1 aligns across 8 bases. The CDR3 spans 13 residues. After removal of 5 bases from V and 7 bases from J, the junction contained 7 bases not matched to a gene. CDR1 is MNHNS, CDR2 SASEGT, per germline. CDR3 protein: CASSSDRAREQYF. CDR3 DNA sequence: TGTGCCAGCAGTTCGGACAGGGCTCGGGAGCAGTACTTC.

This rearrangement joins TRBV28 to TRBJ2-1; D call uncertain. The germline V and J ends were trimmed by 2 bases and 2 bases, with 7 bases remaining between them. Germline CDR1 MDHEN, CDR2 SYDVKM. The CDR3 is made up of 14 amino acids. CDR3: CASSLIPTYNEQFF. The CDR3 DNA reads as TGTGCCAGCAGTTTAATACCGACCTACAATGAGCAGTTCTTC.

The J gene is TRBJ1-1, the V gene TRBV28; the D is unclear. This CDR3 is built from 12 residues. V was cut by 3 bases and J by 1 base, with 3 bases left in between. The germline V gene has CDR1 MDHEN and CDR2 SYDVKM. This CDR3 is CASSFRNTEAFF. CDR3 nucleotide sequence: TGTGCCAGCAGTTTTAGGAACACTGAAGCTTTCTTT.

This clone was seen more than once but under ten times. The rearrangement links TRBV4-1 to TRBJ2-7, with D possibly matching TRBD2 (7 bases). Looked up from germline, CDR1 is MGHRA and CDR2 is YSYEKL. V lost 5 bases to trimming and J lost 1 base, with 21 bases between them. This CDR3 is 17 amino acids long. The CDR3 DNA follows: TGCGCCAGCAGCAAAAATTCGGGGGCGGGGGCTTCCTACGAGCAGTACTTC. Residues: CASSKNSGAGASYEQYF.

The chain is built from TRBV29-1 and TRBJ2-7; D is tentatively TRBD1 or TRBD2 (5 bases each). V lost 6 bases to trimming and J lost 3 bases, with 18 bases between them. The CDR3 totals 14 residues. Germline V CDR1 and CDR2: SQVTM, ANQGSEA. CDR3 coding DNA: TGCAGCGTGGGTTTAGGGACGGCGGTCTACGAGCAGTACTTC. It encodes CSVGLGTAVYEQYF.

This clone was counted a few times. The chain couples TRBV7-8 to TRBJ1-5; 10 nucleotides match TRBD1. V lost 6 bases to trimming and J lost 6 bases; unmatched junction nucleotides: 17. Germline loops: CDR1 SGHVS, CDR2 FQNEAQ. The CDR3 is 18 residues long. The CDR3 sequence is CASSPQGTGEGFAQPQHF. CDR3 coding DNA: TGTGCCAGCAGTCCCCAGGGGACAGGGGAGGGTTTCGCTCAGCCCCAGCATTTT.

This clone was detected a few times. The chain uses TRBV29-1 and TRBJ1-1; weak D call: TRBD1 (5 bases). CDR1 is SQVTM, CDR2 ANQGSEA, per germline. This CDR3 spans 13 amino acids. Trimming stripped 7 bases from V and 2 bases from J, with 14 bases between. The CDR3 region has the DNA TGCAGCGCCCAAGTGGGGGGAAACACTGAAGCTTTCTTT. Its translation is CSAQVGGNTEAFF.

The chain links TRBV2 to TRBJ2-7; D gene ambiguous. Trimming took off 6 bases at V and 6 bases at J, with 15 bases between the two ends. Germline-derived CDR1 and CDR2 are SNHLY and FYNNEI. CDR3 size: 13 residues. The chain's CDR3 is CASRGAGWFEQYF. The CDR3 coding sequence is TGTGCCAGCAGAGGAGCCGGATGGTTCGAGCAGTACTTC.

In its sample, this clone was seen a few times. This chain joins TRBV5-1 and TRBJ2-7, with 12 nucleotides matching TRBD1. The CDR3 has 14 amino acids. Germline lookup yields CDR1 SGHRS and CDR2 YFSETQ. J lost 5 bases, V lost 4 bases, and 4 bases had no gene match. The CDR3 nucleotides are TGCGCCAGCAGCCCGGGACAGGGGGCGGACGAGCAGTACTTC. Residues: CASSPGQGADEQYF.